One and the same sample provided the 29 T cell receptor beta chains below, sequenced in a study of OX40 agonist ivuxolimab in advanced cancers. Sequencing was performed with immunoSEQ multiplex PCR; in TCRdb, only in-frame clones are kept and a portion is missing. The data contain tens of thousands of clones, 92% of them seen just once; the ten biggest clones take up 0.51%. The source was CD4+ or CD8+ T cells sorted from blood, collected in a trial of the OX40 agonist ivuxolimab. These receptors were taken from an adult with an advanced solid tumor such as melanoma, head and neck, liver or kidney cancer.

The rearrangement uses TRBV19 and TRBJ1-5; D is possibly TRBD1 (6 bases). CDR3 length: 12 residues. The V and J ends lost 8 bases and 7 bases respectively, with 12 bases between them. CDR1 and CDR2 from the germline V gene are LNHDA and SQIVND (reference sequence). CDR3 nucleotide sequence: TGTGCCAGTGCCAGGGGCTGGCAGCCCCAGCATTTT. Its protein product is CASARGWQPQHF.

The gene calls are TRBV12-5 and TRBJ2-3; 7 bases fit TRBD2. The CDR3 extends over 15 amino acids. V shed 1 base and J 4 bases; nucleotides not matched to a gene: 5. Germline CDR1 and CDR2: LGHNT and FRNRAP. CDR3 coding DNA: TGTGCTAGTGGTTTGGCCACGGGGGGAGCAGATACGCAGTATTTT. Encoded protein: CASGLATGGADTQYF.

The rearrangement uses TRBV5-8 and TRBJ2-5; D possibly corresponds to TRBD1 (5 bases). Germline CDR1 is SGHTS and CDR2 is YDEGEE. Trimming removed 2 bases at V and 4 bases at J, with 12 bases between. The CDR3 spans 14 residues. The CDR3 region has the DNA TGTGCCAGCAGCTTTTTAACAGGATCAGAGACCCAGTACTTC. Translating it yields CASSFLTGSETQYF.

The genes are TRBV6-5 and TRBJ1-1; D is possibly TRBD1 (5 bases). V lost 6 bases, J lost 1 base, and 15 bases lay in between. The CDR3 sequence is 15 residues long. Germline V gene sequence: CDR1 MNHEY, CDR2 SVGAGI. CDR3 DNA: TGTGCCAGCAGCCCGCCGGGACGGAGGAACACTGAAGCTTTCTTT. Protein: CASSPPGRRNTEAFF.

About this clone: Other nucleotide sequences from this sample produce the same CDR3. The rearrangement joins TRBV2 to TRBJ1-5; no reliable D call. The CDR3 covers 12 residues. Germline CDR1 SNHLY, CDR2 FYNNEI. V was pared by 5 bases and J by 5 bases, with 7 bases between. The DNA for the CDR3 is TGTGCCAGCAGTTTACAAGATCAGCCCCAGCATTTT. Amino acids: CASSLQDQPQHF.

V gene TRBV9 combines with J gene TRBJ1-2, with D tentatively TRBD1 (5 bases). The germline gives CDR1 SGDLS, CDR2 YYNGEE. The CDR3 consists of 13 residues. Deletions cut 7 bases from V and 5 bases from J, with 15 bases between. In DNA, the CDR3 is TGTGCCAGCCAAGCCCGTGGGGGATATGGCTACACCTTC. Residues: CASQARGGYGYTF.

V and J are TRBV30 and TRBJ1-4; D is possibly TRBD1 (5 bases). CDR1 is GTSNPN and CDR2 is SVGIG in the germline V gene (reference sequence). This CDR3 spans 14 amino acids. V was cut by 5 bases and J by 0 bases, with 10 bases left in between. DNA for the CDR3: TGTGCCTGGGGGGCGACAGCAACTAATGAAAAACTGTTTTTT. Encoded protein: CAWGATATNEKLFF. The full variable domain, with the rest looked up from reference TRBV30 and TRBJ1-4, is SQTIHQWPATLVQPVGSPLSLECTVEGTSNPNLYWYRQAAGRGLQLLFYSVGIGQISSEVPQNLSASRPQDRQFILSSKKLLLSDSGFYLCAWGATATNEKLFFGSGTQLSVL.

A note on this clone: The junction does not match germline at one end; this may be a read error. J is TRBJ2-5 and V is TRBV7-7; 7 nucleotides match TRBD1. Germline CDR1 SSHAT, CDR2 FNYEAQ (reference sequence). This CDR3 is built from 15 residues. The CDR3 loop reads CASSLGLGGLETQYF. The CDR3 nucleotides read TGTGCTAGCAGCTTAGGGTTAGGGGGCCTGGAGACCCAGTACTTC. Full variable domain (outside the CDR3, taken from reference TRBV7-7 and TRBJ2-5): GAGVSQSPRYKVTKRGQDVTLRCDPISSHATLYWYQQALGQGPEFLTYFNYEAQPDKSGLPSDRFSAERPEGSISTLTIQRTEQRDSAMYRCASSLGLGGLETQYFGPGTRLLVL.

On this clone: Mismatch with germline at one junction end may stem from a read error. CDR3 nucleotides: TGTGCTAGCAGCTTAGGACAGGGCCACACCATATATTTT. Encoded protein: CASSLGQGHTIYF. The rearrangement joins TRBV7-7 to TRBJ1-3; 8 bases fit TRBD1. This CDR3 has 13 amino acids. Germline lookup yields CDR1 SSHAT and CDR2 FNYEAQ (reference sequence). Variable domain in full (rest from reference TRBV7-7 and TRBJ1-3): GAGVSQSPRYKVTKRGQDVTLRCDPISSHATLYWYQQALGQGPEFLTYFNYEAQPDKSGLPSDRFSAERPEGSISTLTIQRTEQRDSAMYRCASSLGQGHTIYFGEGSWLTVV.

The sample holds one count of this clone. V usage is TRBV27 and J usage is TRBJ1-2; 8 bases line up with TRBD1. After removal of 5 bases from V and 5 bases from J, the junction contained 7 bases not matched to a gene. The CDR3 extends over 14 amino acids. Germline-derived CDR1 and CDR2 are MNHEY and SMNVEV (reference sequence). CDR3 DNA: TGTGCCAGCAGTAAGACAGGGGAGGTTTATGGCTACACCTTC. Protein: CASSKTGEVYGYTF.

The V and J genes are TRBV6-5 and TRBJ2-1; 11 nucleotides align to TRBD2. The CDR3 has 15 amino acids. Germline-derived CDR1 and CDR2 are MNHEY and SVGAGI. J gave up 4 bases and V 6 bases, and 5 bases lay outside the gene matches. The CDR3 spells CASSLSGGAYNEQFF. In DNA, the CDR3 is TGTGCCAGCAGCCTTAGCGGGGGGGCGTACAATGAGCAGTTCTTC.

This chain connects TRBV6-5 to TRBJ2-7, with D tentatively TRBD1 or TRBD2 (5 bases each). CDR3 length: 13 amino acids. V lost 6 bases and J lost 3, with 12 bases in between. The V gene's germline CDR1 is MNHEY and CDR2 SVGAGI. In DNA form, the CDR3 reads TGTGCCAGCAGCACGGGACGGCTCTACGAGCAGTACTTC. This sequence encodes CASSTGRLYEQYF.

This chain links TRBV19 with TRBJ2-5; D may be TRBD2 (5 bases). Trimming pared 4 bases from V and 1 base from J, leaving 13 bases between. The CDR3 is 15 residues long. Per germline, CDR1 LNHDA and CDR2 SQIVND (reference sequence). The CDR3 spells CASSTFPGSQETQYF. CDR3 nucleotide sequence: TGTGCCAGTAGTACCTTCCCGGGGTCCCAAGAGACCCAGTACTTC. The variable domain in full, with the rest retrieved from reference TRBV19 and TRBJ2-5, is DGGITQSPKYLFRKEGQNVTLSCEQNLNHDAMYWYRQDPGQGLRLIYYSQIVNDFQKGDIAEGYSVSREKKESFPLTVTSAQKNPTAFYLCASSTFPGSQETQYFGPGTRLLVL.

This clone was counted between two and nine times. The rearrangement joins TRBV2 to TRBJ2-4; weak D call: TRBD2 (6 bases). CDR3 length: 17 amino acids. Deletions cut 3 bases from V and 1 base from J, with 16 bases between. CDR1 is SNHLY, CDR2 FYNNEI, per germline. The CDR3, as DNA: TGTGCCAGCAGTGAGGAGGGTCTCGGGAATGCCAAAAACATTCAGTACTTC. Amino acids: CASSEEGLGNAKNIQYF.

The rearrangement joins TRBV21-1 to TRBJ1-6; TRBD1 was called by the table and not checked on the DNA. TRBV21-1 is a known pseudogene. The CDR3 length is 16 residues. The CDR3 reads CASSKVVDRGNSPLHF. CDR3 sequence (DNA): TGTGCCAGCAGCAAAGTCGTAGACAGGGGTAATTCACCCCTCCACTTT.

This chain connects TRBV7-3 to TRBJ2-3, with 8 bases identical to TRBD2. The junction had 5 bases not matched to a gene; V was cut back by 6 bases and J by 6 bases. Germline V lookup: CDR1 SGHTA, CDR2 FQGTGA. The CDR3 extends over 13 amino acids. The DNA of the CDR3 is TGTGCCAGCAGTCGAGGACTAGCTGATACGCAGTATTTT. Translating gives CASSRGLADTQYF.

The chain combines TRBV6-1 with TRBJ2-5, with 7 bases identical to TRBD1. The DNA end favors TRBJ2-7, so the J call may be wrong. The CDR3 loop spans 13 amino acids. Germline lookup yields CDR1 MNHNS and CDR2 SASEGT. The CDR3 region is CASSTTGIYEQYF. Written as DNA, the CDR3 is TGTGCCAGCAGCACGACAGGGATCTACGAGCAGTACTTC.

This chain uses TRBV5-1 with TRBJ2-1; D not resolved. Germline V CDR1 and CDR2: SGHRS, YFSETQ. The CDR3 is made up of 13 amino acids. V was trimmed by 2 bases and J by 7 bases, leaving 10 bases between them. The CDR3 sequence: CASSLEGFNEQFF. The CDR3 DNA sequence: TGCGCCAGCAGCTTAGAAGGGTTTAATGAGCAGTTCTTC. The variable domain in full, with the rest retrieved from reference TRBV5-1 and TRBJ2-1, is KAGVTQTPRYLIKTRGQQVTLSCSPISGHRSVSWYQQTPGQGLQFLFEYFSETQRNKGNFPGRFSGRQFSNSRSEMNVSTLELGDSALYLCASSLEGFNEQFFGPGTRLTVL.

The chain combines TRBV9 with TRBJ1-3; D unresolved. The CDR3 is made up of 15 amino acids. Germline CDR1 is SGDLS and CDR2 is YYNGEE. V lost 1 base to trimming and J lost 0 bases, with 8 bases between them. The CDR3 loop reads CASSVPTSSGNTIYF. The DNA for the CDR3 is TGTGCCAGCAGCGTACCCACAAGCTCTGGAAACACCATATATTTT.

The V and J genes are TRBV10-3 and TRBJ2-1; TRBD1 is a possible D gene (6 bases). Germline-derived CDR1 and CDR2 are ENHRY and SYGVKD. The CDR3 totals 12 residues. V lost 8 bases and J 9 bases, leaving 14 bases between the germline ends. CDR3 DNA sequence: TGTGCCATCTATCGGGAAGGGGGTGAGCAGTTCTTC. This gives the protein CAIYREGGEQFF.

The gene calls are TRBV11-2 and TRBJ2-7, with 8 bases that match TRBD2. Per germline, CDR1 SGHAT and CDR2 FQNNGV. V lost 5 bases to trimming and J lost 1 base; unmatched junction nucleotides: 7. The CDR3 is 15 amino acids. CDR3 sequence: CASSRGGYGSYEQYF. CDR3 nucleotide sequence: TGTGCCAGCAGCCGCGGGGGGTACGGTTCCTACGAGCAGTACTTC. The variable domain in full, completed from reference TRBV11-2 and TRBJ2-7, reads EAGVAQSPRYKIIEKRQSVAFWCNPISGHATLYWYQQILGQGPKLLIQFQNNGVVDDSQLPKDRFSAERLKGVDSTLKIQPAKLEDSAVYLCASSRGGYGSYEQYFGPGTRLTVT.

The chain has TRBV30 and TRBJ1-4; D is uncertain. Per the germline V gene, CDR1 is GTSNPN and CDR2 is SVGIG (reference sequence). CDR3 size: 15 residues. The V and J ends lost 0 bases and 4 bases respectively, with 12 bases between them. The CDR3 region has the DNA TGTGCCTGGAGTGTAAGAGCGGCCCTTAATGAAAAACTGTTTTTT. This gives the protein CAWSVRAALNEKLFF.

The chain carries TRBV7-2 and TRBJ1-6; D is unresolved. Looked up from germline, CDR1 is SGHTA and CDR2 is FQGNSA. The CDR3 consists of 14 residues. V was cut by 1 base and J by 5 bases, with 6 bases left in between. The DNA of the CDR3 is TGTGCCAGCAGCTTAGGGTGGAATAATTCACCCCTCCACTTT. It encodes CASSLGWNNSPLHF.

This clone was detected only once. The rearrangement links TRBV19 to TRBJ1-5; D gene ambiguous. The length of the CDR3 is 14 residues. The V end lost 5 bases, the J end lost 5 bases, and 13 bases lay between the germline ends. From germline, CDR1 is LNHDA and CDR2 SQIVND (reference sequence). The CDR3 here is CASSLEQRDQPQHF. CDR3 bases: TGTGCCAGTAGTCTGGAACAGAGGGATCAGCCCCAGCATTTT.

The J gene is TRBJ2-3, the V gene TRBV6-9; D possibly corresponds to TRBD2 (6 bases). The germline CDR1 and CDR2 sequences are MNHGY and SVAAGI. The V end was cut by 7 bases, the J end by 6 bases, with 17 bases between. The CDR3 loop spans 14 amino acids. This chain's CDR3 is CASMGIAVPDTQYF. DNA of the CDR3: TGTGCCAGCATGGGAATAGCGGTCCCGGATACGCAGTATTTT.

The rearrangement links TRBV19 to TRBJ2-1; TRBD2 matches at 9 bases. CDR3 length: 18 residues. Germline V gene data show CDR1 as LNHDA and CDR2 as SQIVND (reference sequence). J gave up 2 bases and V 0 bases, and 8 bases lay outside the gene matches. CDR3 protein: CASSIDAAAGGAYNEQFF. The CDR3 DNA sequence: TGTGCCAGTAGTATAGATGCCGCGGCGGGAGGGGCCTACAATGAGCAGTTCTTC. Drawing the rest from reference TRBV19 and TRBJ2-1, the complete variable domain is DGGITQSPKYLFRKEGQNVTLSCEQNLNHDAMYWYRQDPGQGLRLIYYSQIVNDFQKGDIAEGYSVSREKKESFPLTVTSAQKNPTAFYLCASSIDAAAGGAYNEQFFGPGTRLTVL.

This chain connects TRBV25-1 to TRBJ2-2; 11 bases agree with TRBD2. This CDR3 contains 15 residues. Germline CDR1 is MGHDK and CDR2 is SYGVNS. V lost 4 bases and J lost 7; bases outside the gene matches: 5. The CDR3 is CASSGTSGSIGELFF. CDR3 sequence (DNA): TGTGCCAGCAGTGGTACTAGCGGGAGTATCGGGGAGCTGTTTTTT.

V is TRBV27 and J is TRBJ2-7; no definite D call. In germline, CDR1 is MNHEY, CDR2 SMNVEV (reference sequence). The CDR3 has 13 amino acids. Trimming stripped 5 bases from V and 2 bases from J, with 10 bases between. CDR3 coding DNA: TGTGCCAGCAGTCCCGTAATGACCTACGAGCAGTACTTC. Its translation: CASSPVMTYEQYF.

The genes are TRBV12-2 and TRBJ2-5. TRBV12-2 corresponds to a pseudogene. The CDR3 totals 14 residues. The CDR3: CASSSGLQGETQYF. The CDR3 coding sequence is TGTGCCAGCAGCTCAGGACTACAGGGAGAGACCCAGTACTTC.